The 24 T cell receptor beta chains listed next were all sequenced from one sample in a study of CD8 T cells in ankylosing spondylitis. TCRdb ran MiXCR on the 5' RACE reads and lists one entry per CDR3 protein. This table holds approximately 150,000 distinct CDR3 sequences, 30% to 35% found once. Sequencing was carried out using synovial fluid, either unsorted or a sorted T cell fraction (not recorded which). Receptors were obtained from a male donor with ankylosing spondylitis.

This rearrangement joins TRBV5-1 to TRBJ1-5, with TRBD1 as a possible D gene (6 bases). The CDR3 is 14 residues long. CDR1 SGHRS and CDR2 YFSETQ come from the germline V gene. V lost 0 bases, J lost 3 bases, and 7 bases lay in between. CDR3 sequence: CASSLEGHNQPQHF. The CDR3 nucleotides are TGCGCCAGCAGCTTGGAGGGACACAATCAGCCCCAGCATTTT.

This clonotype has a count of ten or more. V usage is TRBV28 and J usage is TRBJ1-2; D ambiguous. The V end lost 5 bases, the J end lost 4 bases, and 8 bases lay between the germline ends. The CDR3 totals 12 residues. The germline gives CDR1 MDHEN, CDR2 SYDVKM. In DNA, the CDR3 is TGTGCCAGCAGTCCCCGCCCCTATGGCTACACCTTC. This translates into CASSPRPYGYTF.

The chain is built from TRBV20-1 and TRBJ1-1; D possibly corresponds to TRBD1 (5 bases). V lost 5 bases, J lost 6 bases, and 16 bases lay in between. The CDR3 consists of 13 residues. Per the germline V gene, CDR1 is DFQATT and CDR2 is SNEGSKA (reference sequence). As DNA, the CDR3 is TGCAGTGCTGTACCCTCCAAGGGACCTGAAGCTTTCTTT. Residues: CSAVPSKGPEAFF.

This sequence joins TRBV7-9 and TRBJ1-2, with a weak D call TRBD1 (5 bases). This CDR3 has 13 amino acids. The V end lost 3 bases, the J end lost 4 bases, and 9 bases lay between the germline ends. Germline assignment: CDR1 SEHNR and CDR2 FQNEAQ (reference sequence). The CDR3 sequence is CASSFDGAYGYTF. DNA of the CDR3: TGTGCCAGCAGCTTCGACGGGGCCTATGGCTACACCTTC.

This clonotype was counted many times. The chain joins TRBV12-3 or TRBV12-4 to TRBJ2-1, with 9 bases fitting TRBD1. V dropped 5 bases and J dropped 4; count of bases not matched to a gene: 6. The CDR3 is 15 amino acids. CDR3 in amino acids: CASSLDRGHYNEQFF. For the CDR3, the DNA is TGTGCCAGCAGTCTGGACAGGGGACATTACAATGAGCAGTTCTTC.

The J gene is TRBJ1-4, the V gene TRBV11-2, with D hard to call. The CDR3 spans 14 residues. Germline CDR1 reads SGHAT; CDR2 reads FQNNGV. The ends were cut back, 1 base at V and 6 bases at J, with 9 bases in the middle. The CDR3 protein is CASSLGGPHEKLFF. CDR3 nucleotides: TGTGCCAGCAGCTTAGGAGGCCCCCATGAAAAACTGTTTTTT.

The chain combines TRBV28 with TRBJ2-7; tentatively, D is TRBD2 (6 bases). Looked up from germline, CDR1 is MDHEN and CDR2 is SYDVKM. The CDR3 covers 12 residues. V was trimmed by 10 bases and J by 5 bases, leaving 15 bases between them. In DNA, the CDR3 is TGTGCCATCACAATCCGGGGGAACGAGCAGTACTTC. Residues: CAITIRGNEQYF. The full variable domain, rest sourced from reference TRBV28 and TRBJ2-7, is DVKVTQSSRYLVKRTGEKVFLECVQDMDHENMFWYRQDPGLGLRLIYFSYDVKMKEKGDIPEGYSVSREKKERFSLILESASTNQTSMYLCAITIRGNEQYFGPGTRLTVT.

This clonotype showed up many times. The chain links TRBV4-1 to TRBJ2-5; 7 positions match TRBD1. The CDR3 runs 15 residues. V lost 3 bases, J lost 3 bases, and 7 bases stayed unmatched. Germline V gene sequence: CDR1 MGHRA, CDR2 YSYEKL. CDR3: CASSQTRDSKETQYF. DNA of the CDR3: TGCGCCAGCAGCCAGACCCGGGACAGCAAAGAGACCCAGTACTTC.

The CDR3: CASGQHTEAFF. CDR3 nucleotide sequence: TGTGCCAGCGGACAGCACACTGAAGCTTTCTTT. The rearrangement links TRBV7-2 to TRBJ1-1, with a possible D match to TRBD1 (6 bases). The CDR3 has 11 residues. Per germline, CDR1 SGHTA and CDR2 FQGNSA. Between the trimmed V and J ends, which lost 8 bases and 3 bases, there was a span of 7 bases.

A few counts support this clonotype. The rearrangement links TRBV12-3 or TRBV12-4 to TRBJ2-7; 7 bases line up with TRBD1. The junction had 4 bases not matched to a gene; V was cut back by 3 bases and J by 5 bases. The CDR3 loop spans 13 amino acids. This chain's CDR3 is CASSLRQGHEQYF. The DNA of the CDR3 is TGTGCCAGCAGTTTGAGACAGGGCCACGAGCAGTACTTC.

The chain has TRBV12-3 or TRBV12-4 and TRBJ2-1, with no clear D. The length of the CDR3 is 12 residues. V lost 3 bases and J lost 6, with 6 bases in between. CDR3 coding DNA: TGTGCCAGCAGTTTGTGGGGCAATGAGCAGTTCTTC. Its translation is CASSLWGNEQFF.

The V and J genes are TRBV7-2 and TRBJ2-7; TRBD2 aligns across 9 bases. The CDR3 loop spans 14 amino acids. Per the germline V gene, CDR1 is SGHTA and CDR2 is FQGNSA. Unmatched junction bases numbered 8, after V lost 5 bases and J lost 6 bases. The CDR3: CASSPIAGVSEQYF. CDR3 nucleotide sequence: TGTGCCAGCAGCCCCATAGCGGGAGTTTCCGAGCAGTACTTC.

The chain recombines TRBV29-1 with TRBJ2-3, with D unclear. The CDR3 is 12 residues long. The V and J ends lost 6 bases and 0 bases respectively, with 7 bases between them. The germline CDR1 and CDR2 sequences are SQVTM and ANQGSEA. The CDR3 sequence is CSVDASTDTQYF. For the CDR3, the DNA is TGCAGCGTGGACGCTAGCACAGATACGCAGTATTTT.

This clonotype appeared a few times. V is TRBV5-1 and J is TRBJ2-3; D remains ambiguous. The V gene's germline CDR1 is SGHRS and CDR2 YFSETQ. The CDR3 covers 14 residues. Trimming removed 4 bases from V and 0 bases from J, with 9 bases in between. CDR3 in DNA: TGCGCCAGCAGCCGTGACTTGAGCACAGATACGCAGTATTTT. Its translation: CASSRDLSTDTQYF.

This clonotype was seen a handful of times. The chain carries TRBV20-1 and TRBJ2-5; tentative D call: TRBD1 (6 bases). Germline CDR1 is DFQATT and CDR2 is SNEGSKA (reference sequence). Deletions cut 2 bases from V and 5 bases from J, with 12 bases between. The CDR3 runs to 13 residues. CDR3 region: CSARPGGWETQYF. The CDR3 bases are TGCAGTGCTAGACCTGGGGGCTGGGAGACCCAGTACTTC.

The chain employs TRBV21-1 and TRBJ1-5. TRBV21-1 represents a pseudogene. The CDR3 has 14 residues. CDR3 loop: CASSTAWKGQPQHF. The CDR3 region has the DNA TGTGCCAGCAGCACGGCCTGGAAGGGTCAGCCCCAGCATTTT.

The rearrangement joins TRBV3-1 to TRBJ2-3, with 8 bases aligning to TRBD1. Losses at the gene ends were 4 bases for V and 4 bases for J; bases not matched to a gene: 16. Germline V CDR1 and CDR2: LGHDT, YNNKEL (reference sequence). CDR3 length: 18 amino acids. In nucleotides, the CDR3 is TGTGCCAGCAGCCGGGAAGGACAGGGAAGGGGACACTCAGATACGCAGTATTTT. It translates to CASSREGQGRGHSDTQYF.

The rearrangement uses TRBV12-3 or TRBV12-4 and TRBJ2-1; D could derive from TRBD1 or TRBD2 (5 bases each). The V gene lost 4 bases and the J gene lost 5 bases, with 12 bases spanning the gap. The length of the CDR3 is 14 residues. The CDR3 coding sequence is TGTGCCAGCAGTTCCCTAAGGGGACACAATGAGCAGTTCTTC. Protein: CASSSLRGHNEQFF.

Concerning this clonotype itself: The junction and the germline gene differ at one end; a read error may be behind it. The CDR3, as DNA: TGCAGTGCTGGAGACAGGGTAGGGAGGGACACTGAAGCTTTCTTT. Protein: CSAGDRVGRDTEAFF. J is TRBJ1-1 and V is TRBV20-1, with 7 bases identical to TRBD1. The CDR3 contains 15 residues. CDR1 and CDR2 from the germline V gene are DFQATT and SNEGSKA (reference sequence).

This clonotype has ten or more counts. The V call is TRBV5-1, the J call TRBJ1-2; 7 nucleotides line up with TRBD1. The J segment lost 6 bases and the V segment lost 3 bases, leaving 11 bases of the junction unmatched. This CDR3 has 15 residues. Germline loops: CDR1 SGHRS, CDR2 YFSETQ. The DNA of the CDR3 is TGCGCCAGCAGCTATACAGGGGACGTAACGGATGGCTACACCTTC. It is translated as CASSYTGDVTDGYTF.

This clonotype was picked up a small number of times. The rearrangement uses TRBV4-1 and TRBJ2-7, with D perhaps TRBD1 (5 bases). The CDR3 loop spans 16 amino acids. V lost 3 bases and J 3 bases, leaving 18 bases between the germline ends. The germline gives CDR1 MGHRA, CDR2 YSYEKL. CDR3: CASSQSQQTVGYEQYF. In DNA, the CDR3 is TGCGCCAGCAGCCAGAGCCAACAGACAGTGGGCTACGAGCAGTACTTC.

The rearrangement links TRBV21-1 to TRBJ2-1; the table's TRBD2 call for D was not verified on the DNA. TRBV21-1 is noted as a pseudogene. The CDR3 totals 18 residues. The CDR3 sequence is CASSNWALAISSYNEQFF. The CDR3 DNA follows: TGTGCCAGCAGCAATTGGGCACTAGCGATTAGCTCCTACAATGAGCAGTTCTTC.

This clonotype occurred a few times. The rearrangement links TRBV12-3 or TRBV12-4 to TRBJ2-5, with D perhaps TRBD2 (5 bases). With 5 bases removed from V and 5 bases from J, the gap between germline ends came to 12 bases. This CDR3 comprises 13 residues. The CDR3 DNA follows: TGTGCCAGCAGTCCCGGACTTCCGGAGACCCAGTACTTC. It yields the protein CASSPGLPETQYF.

V gene TRBV12-3 or TRBV12-4 combines with J gene TRBJ1-4, with D perhaps matching TRBD1 (6 bases). The CDR3 has 13 amino acids. Trimming took off 6 bases at V and 14 bases at J, with 19 bases between the two ends. The CDR3 sequence: CASRPGRGPELFF. The CDR3 DNA is TGTGCCAGCAGACCGGGCAGGGGACCAGAGCTGTTTTTT.